The sequence of this T cell receptor (beta chain) was determined in a study of T cell changes during pregnancy in multiple sclerosis. Profiling relied on immunoSEQ multiplex PCR, and the TCRdb table lists in-frame clones only, not all of them. The table records 40,000 to 55,000 clones, approximately 87% of them present only once. The germline gives CDR1 SGHNT, CDR2 YYREEE (reference sequence). The CDR3 is 15 residues long. Trimming shortened V by 4 bases and J by 0 bases, and 13 bases separated the two germline ends. The genes are TRBV5-4 and TRBJ1-2; D may be TRBD1 (5 bases). This sequence originates from a female donor in good health, enrolled as a control in a pregnancy study. Source: peripheral blood, taken in the second trimester of pregnancy. CDR3 bases: TGTGCCAGCAGCCTATTGGGGCAGGCTAACTATGGCTACACCTTC. Encoded protein: CASSLLGQANYGYTF. The whole variable domain, filled in from reference TRBV5-4 and TRBJ1-2, reads ETGVTQSPTHLIKTRGQQVTLRCSSQSGHNTVSWYQQALGQGPQFIFQYYREEENGRGNFPPRFSGLQFPNYSSELNVNALELDDSALYLCASSLLGQANYGYTFGSGTRLTVV.